This is a list of T cell receptor beta chains from one sample in a study of blood T cell repertoires in COVID-19. Profiled with immunoSEQ multiplex PCR; TCRdb holds only in-frame clones, not every one. Of around 250,000 clones in the sample, roughly nine tenths were seen once. Sequencing used peripheral blood. The source is a man in his forties or fifties with active or convalescent COVID-19. The CDR3 runs from the conserved cysteine through the conserved F or W. D genes are given only for firm matches. Clone size appears in some rows only: once, few, many, or a class for an expanded clone.

size	V	D	J	CDR3	DNA
few	TRBV3-1/TRBV3-2	.	TRBJ1-1	CASSQEGRGEAFF	TGTGCCAGCAGCCAAGAGGGCAGGGGTGAAGCTTTCTTT
.	TRBV19	.	TRBJ2-7	CASSLASTLEQYF	TGTGCCTCTTCGCTAGCGAGCACCTTGGAGCAGTACTTC
.	TRBV19	.	TRBJ1-5	CASSTENSNQPQHF	TGTGCCAGTAGTACCGAGAATAGCAATCAGCCCCAGCATTTT
.	TRBV25-1	TRBD1	TRBJ1-6	CASSEPGQGESPLHF	TGTGCCAGCAGTGAACCCGGGCAGGGGGAATCACCCCTCCACTTT
.	TRBV11-2	.	TRBJ2-3	CASSLAGRTDTQYF	TGTGCCAGCAGCTTAGCGGGTCGCACAGATACGCAGTATTTT
.	TRBV4-1	.	TRBJ1-1	CASSRQGNTEAFF	TGCGCCAGCAGCCGTCAGGGAAACACTGAAGCTTTCTTT
.	TRBV28	TRBD2	TRBJ2-2	CASRTRTALNTGELFF	TGTGCCAGCCGGACTAGAACGGCCCTAAACACCGGGGAGCTGTTTTTT
.	TRBV24-1	TRBD2	TRBJ2-2	CATSTYGTSGTGELFF	TGTGCCACCAGTACCTATGGGACTAGCGGCACCGGGGAGCTGTTTTTT
.	TRBV6-5	TRBD1	TRBJ1-2	CASSRTGVGYTF	TGTGCCAGCAGTCGGACAGGGGTTGGCTACACCTTC
once	TRBV15	TRBD2	TRBJ2-1	CATSRGSSGRYNEQFF	TGTGCCACCAGCAGAGGCTCTAGCGGGAGGTACAATGAGCAGTTCTTC
once	TRBV5-1	TRBD2	TRBJ2-1	CASSLAAGRVNEQFF	TGCGCCAGCAGCTTGGCGGCGGGGAGGGTTAATGAGCAGTTCTTC
.	TRBV7-6	TRBD1	TRBJ2-1	CASSLAPRDRASSYNEQFF	TGTGCCAGCAGCTTAGCGCCTAGGGACAGGGCGAGCTCCTACAATGAGCAGTTCTTC
.	TRBV20-1	TRBD1	TRBJ1-2	CSARTGFGYTF	TGCAGTGCAAGGACAGGGTTTGGCTACACCTTC